The clone carrying this T cell receptor (beta chain) has a handful of counts. According to the study, TCR beta libraries were built with iRepertoire HTBI primers and CDR3-region Arm-PCR. TCRdb reprocessed the multiplex PCR reads via MiXCR and lists one record per CDR3 protein. The sample lists fewer than 650,000 distinct CDR3 sequences, about 16% occurring once. The sample belongs to a study of regulatory T cells in long-lasting Graves disease. The CDR3 sequence is 15 residues long. V dropped 2 bases and J dropped 6 bases, with 16 bases sitting between them. Germline CDR1 reads KGHDR; CDR2 reads SFDVKD. Time point specified: newly diagnosed GD, antithyroid drugs for less than 3 months. After RNA was extracted from PBMCs, the TCR library was made from it. It was an endocrinology department in Xi'an, China, that provided the patients. This sample was shared with a second study, whose subject was T cells in Graves' hyperthyroidism and ophthalmopathy. That study adds: Classification by a 13 V-J model distinguished ophthalmopathy from stable hyperthyroidism.

The V and J genes are TRBV24-1 and TRBJ2-7, with D maybe TRBD2 (6 bases). The sequences come from peripheral blood mononuclear cells (PBMCs), collected at new diagnosis, from a patient treated with antithyroid drugs. The sequence came from a man aged 18 to 29 with Graves disease. The CDR3 coding sequence is TGTGCCACCAGTGATTCTGGGGGAGGACACGGCGAGCAGTACTTC. Protein product: CATSDSGGGHGEQYF.